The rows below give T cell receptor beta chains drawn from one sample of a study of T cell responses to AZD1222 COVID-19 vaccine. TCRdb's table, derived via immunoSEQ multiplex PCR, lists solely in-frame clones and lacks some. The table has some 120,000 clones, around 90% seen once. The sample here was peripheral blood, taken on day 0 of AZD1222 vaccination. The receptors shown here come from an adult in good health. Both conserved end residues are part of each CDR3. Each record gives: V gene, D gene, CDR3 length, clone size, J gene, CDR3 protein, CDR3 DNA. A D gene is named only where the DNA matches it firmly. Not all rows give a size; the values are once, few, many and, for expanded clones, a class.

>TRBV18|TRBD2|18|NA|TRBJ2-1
CASSPLGTSGRAVHEQFF
TGTGCCAGCTCACCTCTAGGGACTAGCGGGAGGGCAGTCCATGAGCAGTTCTTC
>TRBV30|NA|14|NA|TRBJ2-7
CAWVPGRRFNEQYF
TGTGCCTGGGTCCCGGGCAGGAGGTTCAACGAGCAGTACTTC
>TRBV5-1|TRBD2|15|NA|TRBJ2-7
CASSPAGVRLLEQYF
TGCGCCAGCAGCCCAGCGGGAGTACGCCTCCTCGAGCAGTACTTC
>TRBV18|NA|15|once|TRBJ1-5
CASSSRGPSNQPQHF
TGTGCCAGCTCATCTAGGGGCCCATCCAATCAGCCCCAGCATTTT
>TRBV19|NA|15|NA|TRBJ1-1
CASSIFANKNTEAFF
TGTGCCAGTAGTATCTTCGCTAACAAGAACACTGAAGCTTTCTTT
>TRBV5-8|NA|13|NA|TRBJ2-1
CASSLFLGGEQFF
TGTGCCAGCAGCTTGTTTCTCGGCGGTGAGCAGTTCTTC
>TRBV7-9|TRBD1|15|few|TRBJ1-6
CASSLADRANSPLHF
TGTGCCAGCAGCCTTGCGGACAGGGCAAATTCACCCCTCCACTTT
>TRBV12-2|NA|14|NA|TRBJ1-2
CASRCGASGYGYTF
TGTGCAAGTCGCTGTGGGGCGAGCGGCTATGGCTACACCTTC
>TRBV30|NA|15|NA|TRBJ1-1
CAWSENPSQNTEAFF
TGTGCCTGGAGCGAGAACCCCAGCCAGAACACTGAAGCTTTCTTT
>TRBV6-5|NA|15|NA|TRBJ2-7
CASSSELVGSYEQYF
TGTGCCAGCAGCTCAGAGCTCGTTGGGTCTTACGAGCAGTACTTC
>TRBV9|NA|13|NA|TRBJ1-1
CASSVTVNAEAFF
TGTGCCAGCAGCGTGACGGTGAACGCTGAAGCTTTCTTT
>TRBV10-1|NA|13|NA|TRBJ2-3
CASSEASTDTQYF
TGCGCCAGCAGTGAGGCATCGACAGATACGCAGTATTTT
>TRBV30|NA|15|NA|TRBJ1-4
CAWSVIVEYNEKLFF
TGTGCCTGGAGTGTAATAGTGGAGTATAATGAAAAACTGTTTTTT
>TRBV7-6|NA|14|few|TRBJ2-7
CASSPTARSYEQYF
TGTGCCAGCAGCCCGACAGCTCGCTCCTACGAGCAGTACTTC
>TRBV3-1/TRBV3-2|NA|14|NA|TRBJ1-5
CASSQGGRTQPQHF
TGTGCCAGCAGCCAAGGTGGCAGAACCCAGCCCCAGCATTTT
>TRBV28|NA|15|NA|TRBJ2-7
CASSLAGVSTDEQYF
TGTGCCAGCAGTTTAGCTGGGGTCTCCACCGACGAGCAGTACTTC
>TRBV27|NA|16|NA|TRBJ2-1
CASSPKIGRLDNEQFF
TGTGCCAGCAGCCCTAAGATAGGACGATTGGACAATGAGCAGTTCTTC
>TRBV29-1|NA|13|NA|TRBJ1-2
CSVEGIPLYGYTF
TGCAGCGTTGAAGGGATTCCCCTCTATGGCTACACCTTC
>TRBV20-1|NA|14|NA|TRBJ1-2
CSASSRSPNYGYTF
TGCAGTGCTAGTTCTAGGTCACCGAACTATGGCTACACCTTC
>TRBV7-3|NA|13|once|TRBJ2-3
CASSPTFTDTQYF
TGTGCCAGCAGCCCTACCTTCACAGATACGCAGTATTTT
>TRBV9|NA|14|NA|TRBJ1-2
CASSLVGDIDGYTF
TGTGCCAGCAGCCTGGTGGGGGATATCGATGGCTACACCTTC
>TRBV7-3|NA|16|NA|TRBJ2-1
CASSLTAKGSYNEQFF
TGTGCCAGCAGCTTAACGGCGAAGGGCTCCTACAATGAGCAGTTCTTC
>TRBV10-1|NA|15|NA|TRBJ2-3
CASSERQSSTDTQYF
TGCGCCAGCAGTGAACGGCAGTCTAGCACAGATACGCAGTATTTT
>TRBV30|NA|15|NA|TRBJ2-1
CAWRLWSDRYNEQFF
TGTGCCTGGAGGTTATGGTCGGACAGATACAATGAGCAGTTCTTC
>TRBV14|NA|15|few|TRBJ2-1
CASSPLPLTVGEQFF
TGTGCCAGCAGCCCACTCCCACTAACCGTGGGTGAGCAGTTCTTC
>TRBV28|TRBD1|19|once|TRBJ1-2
CASTRPGGRGAKDIYGYTF
TGTGCCAGCACCCGACCAGGGGGTAGGGGGGCGAAGGATATCTATGGCTACACCTTC
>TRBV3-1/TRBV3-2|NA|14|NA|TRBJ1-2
CASSLRQINYGYTF
TGTGCCAGCAGCCTACGACAGATAAACTATGGCTACACCTTC
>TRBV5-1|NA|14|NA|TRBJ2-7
CASSLGGALGEQYF
TGCGCCAGCAGCTTGGGGGGCGCATTAGGCGAGCAGTACTTC
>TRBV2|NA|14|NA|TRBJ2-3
CASREQEITDTQYF
TGTGCCAGCAGGGAACAGGAGATCACAGATACGCAGTATTTT
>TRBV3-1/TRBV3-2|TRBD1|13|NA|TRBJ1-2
CASSPHTGAGYTF
TGTGCCAGCAGCCCACACACAGGGGCGGGCTACACCTTC
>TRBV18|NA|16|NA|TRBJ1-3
CASSPTLAGTGNTIYF
TGTGCCAGCTCACCGACCCTTGCAGGGACTGGAAACACCATATATTTT
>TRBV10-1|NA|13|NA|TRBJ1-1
CASQREMNTEAFF
TGCGCCAGCCAACGGGAGATGAACACTGAAGCTTTCTTT
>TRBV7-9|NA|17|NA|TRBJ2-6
CASTAPGFNSGANVLTF
TGTGCCAGCACCGCCCCAGGCTTTAACTCTGGGGCCAACGTCCTGACTTTC
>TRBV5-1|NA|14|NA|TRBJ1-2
CASSLEAVNYGYTF
TGCGCCAGCAGCTTGGAGGCAGTGAACTATGGCTACACCTTC
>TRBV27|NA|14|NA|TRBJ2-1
CASSLLGTLNEQFF
TGTGCCAGCAGTTTGCTTGGCACCTTGAATGAGCAGTTCTTC
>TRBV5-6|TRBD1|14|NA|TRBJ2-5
CASSLTGGPETQYF
TGTGCCAGCAGCTTGACAGGGGGTCCAGAGACCCAGTACTTC
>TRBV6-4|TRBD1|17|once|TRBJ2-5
CASSDREPGQGLKTQYF
TGTGCCAGCAGTGACCGCGAGCCGGGACAGGGGTTAAAGACCCAGTACTTC
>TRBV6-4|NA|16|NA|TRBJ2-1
CASSDIGPTGPNEQFF
TGTGCCAGCAGTGACATCGGACCCACGGGCCCCAATGAGCAGTTCTTC
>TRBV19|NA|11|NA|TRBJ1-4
CASSERGRVFF
TGTGCCAGTAGTGAAAGAGGGAGGGTGTTTTTT
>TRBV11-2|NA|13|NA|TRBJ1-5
CASSANNNQPQHF
TGTGCCAGCAGCGCAAACAACAATCAGCCCCAGCATTTT
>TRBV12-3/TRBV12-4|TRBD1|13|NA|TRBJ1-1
CASSRSTGAEAFF
TGTGCCAGCAGTCGATCCACAGGGGCTGAAGCTTTCTTT
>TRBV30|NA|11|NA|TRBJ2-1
CAWMGAGTEVF
TGTGCCTGGATGGGGGCGGGGACGGAGGTCTTC
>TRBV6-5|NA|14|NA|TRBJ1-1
CASSSERARGKAFF
TGTGCCAGCAGTTCCGAGCGCGCTAGGGGAAAAGCTTTCTTT
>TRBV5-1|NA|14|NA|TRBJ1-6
CASGLTGSNSPLHF
TGCGCCAGCGGCCTAACAGGGAGTAATTCACCCCTCCACTTT
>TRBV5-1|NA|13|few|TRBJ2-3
CASSLAGASDEYF
TGCGCCAGCAGCTTGGCCGGGGCTAGCGATGAGTATTTT
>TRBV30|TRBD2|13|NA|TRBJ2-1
CAWSVLTSGRAVF
TGTGCCTGGAGTGTACTAACTAGCGGGAGGGCGGTCTTC
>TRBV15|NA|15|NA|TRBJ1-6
CATSPTSGRASPLHF
TGTGCCACCAGCCCTACCTCGGGCAGGGCTTCACCCCTCCACTTT
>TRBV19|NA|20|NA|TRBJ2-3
CASSMGGFNMVGRGTDTQYF
TGTGCCAGTAGTATGGGAGGTTTTAATATGGTCGGGCGGGGAACAGATACGCAGTATTTT
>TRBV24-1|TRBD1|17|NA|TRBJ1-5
CATSDRPGQAYNQPQHF
TGTGCCACCAGTGATAGACCGGGACAGGCCTACAATCAGCCCCAGCATTTT
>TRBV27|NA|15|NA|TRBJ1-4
CASRPSGGRVEKLFF
TGTGCCAGCAGACCCTCAGGAGGGAGGGTGGAAAAACTGTTTTTT
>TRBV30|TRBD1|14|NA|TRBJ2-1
CAWTDRGWSSEQFF
TGTGCCTGGACCGACAGGGGATGGTCATCTGAGCAGTTCTTC
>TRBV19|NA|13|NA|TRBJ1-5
CASRLEGDQPQHF
TGTGCCAGCCGATTAGAGGGAGACCAGCCCCAGCATTTT
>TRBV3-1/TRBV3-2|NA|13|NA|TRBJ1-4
CASSRRDHEKLFF
TGTGCCAGCAGCCGCCGGGACCATGAAAAACTGTTTTTT
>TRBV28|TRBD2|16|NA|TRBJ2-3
CASSLGKGGRTDTQYF
TGTGCCAGCAGTTTGGGTAAGGGCGGGAGGACAGATACGCAGTATTTT